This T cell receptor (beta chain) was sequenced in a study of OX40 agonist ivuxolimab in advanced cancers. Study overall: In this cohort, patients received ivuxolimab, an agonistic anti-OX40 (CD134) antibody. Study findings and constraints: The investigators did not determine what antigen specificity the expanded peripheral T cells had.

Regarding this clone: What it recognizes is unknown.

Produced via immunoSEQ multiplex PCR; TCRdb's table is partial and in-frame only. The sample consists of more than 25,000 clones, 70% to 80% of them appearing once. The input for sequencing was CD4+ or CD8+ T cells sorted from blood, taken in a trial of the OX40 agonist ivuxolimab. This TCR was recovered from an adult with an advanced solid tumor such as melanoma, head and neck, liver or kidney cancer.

CDR3 sequence (DNA): TGTGCCAGTAATATGCAGGGCTCCTACGAGCAGTACTTC. Translating gives CASNMQGSYEQYF. This chain uses TRBV19 with TRBJ2-7; D may be TRBD1 (5 bases). V was pared by 7 bases and J by 0 bases, with 10 bases between. The CDR3 is made up of 13 amino acids. Germline CDR1 reads LNHDA; CDR2 reads SQIVND (reference sequence).